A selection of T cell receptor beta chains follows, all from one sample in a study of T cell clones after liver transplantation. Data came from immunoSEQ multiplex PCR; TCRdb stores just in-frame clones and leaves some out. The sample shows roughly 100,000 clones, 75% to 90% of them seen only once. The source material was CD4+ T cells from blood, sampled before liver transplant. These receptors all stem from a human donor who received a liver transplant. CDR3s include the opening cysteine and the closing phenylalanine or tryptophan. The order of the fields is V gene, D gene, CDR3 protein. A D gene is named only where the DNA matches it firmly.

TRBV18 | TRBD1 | CASSQDRVWTEAFF
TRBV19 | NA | CASQGAGSYNEQFF
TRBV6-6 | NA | CASITQNTGELFF
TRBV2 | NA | CASSPGYTGNTEAFF
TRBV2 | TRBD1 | CASRGDSSYGYTF
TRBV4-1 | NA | CASSLPGPGEKLFF
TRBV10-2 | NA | CASSQQGNYGYTF
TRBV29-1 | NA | CSVAAGINEQFF
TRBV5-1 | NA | CASSLGQANYGYTF
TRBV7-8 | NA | CASSNTEKLFF
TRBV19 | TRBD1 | CASSTGQVAYGYTF
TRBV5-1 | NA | CASSSAPYEQYF
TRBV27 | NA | CASSLKGAGLSYEQYF
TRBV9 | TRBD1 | CASSTRTGYEQYF
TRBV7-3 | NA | CASSPGPLVTGELFF
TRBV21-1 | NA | CASSKTGNGYTF
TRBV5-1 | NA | CASSLVAQGGATNEKLFF
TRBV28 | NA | CASSPPGPFNQPQHF
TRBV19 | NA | CASRPGHTSIRGNTIYF
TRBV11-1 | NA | CASSSIGTREQYF
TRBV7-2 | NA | CASSLRNEQYF
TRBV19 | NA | CASSFRTEYSGYTF
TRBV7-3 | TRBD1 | CASSGQGASSYNEQFF
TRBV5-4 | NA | CASSGLYGYTF
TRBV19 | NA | CASSIGNYEQYF
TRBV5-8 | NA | CASTIRYEQYF
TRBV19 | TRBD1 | CASSFQGGYSEAFF